The 21 T cell receptor beta chains below come from one sample, sequenced in a study of CD8 T cells in ankylosing spondylitis. Each CDR3 protein is one row after TCRdb ran MiXCR on the 5' RACE reads. The table has about 160,000 distinct CDR3 sequences, 15% to 20% seen once. Sequencing was performed on blood, either unsorted or a sorted T cell fraction (not recorded which). Receptors were obtained from a male donor with ankylosing spondylitis or in good health (not recorded which).

In this sample, this clonotype turned up a few times. The J gene is TRBJ2-7, the V gene TRBV6-5; D is unresolved. V lost 6 bases, J lost 6 bases, and 15 bases lay in between. Germline-derived CDR1 and CDR2 are MNHEY and SVGAGI. There are 13 residues in the CDR3. The DNA of the CDR3 is TGTGCCAGCAGGCCCCCGGGTTTCACCGAGCAGTACTTC. Translated, it gives CASRPPGFTEQYF.

The V and J genes are TRBV6-1 and TRBJ2-1; 9 bases are shared with TRBD2. Germline CDR1 and CDR2: MNHNS and SASEGT. V trimming: 5 bases; J trimming: 8 bases; junction bases outside the gene matches: 10. The CDR3 length is 15 residues. The CDR3 DNA follows: TGTGCCAGCAGTATCGTAGCGGGAGTTTACGATGAGCAGTTCTTC. Translation: CASSIVAGVYDEQFF.

This clonotype showed up just a few times. This chain joins TRBV3-1 and TRBJ1-4; weak D call: TRBD1 (5 bases). Per the germline V gene, CDR1 is LGHDT and CDR2 is YNNKEL (reference sequence). V dropped 1 base and J dropped 7 bases, with 13 bases sitting between them. This CDR3 region has 15 residues. The CDR3 loop reads CASSQAARAVEKLFF. The CDR3 bases are TGTGCCAGCAGCCAAGCCGCCAGGGCGGTTGAAAAACTGTTTTTT.

This clonotype has a count of ten or more. The chain recombines TRBV20-1 with TRBJ1-5, with unresolved D. The germline V gene encodes CDR1 DFQATT and CDR2 SNEGSKA (reference sequence). The V end was cut by 6 bases, the J end by 5 bases, with 14 bases between. The CDR3 consists of 13 residues. This chain's CDR3 is CSAGAGRDQPQHF. CDR3 coding DNA: TGCAGTGCCGGCGCCGGGCGGGATCAGCCCCAGCATTTT.

This clonotype was seen many times. This rearrangement joins TRBV5-1 to TRBJ2-2, with 11 bases aligning to TRBD2. Per germline, CDR1 SGHRS and CDR2 YFSETQ. This CDR3 is 18 amino acids long. The J segment lost 4 bases and the V segment lost 4 bases, leaving 12 bases of the junction unmatched. CDR3 protein: CASSPSALAGVVTGELFF. DNA of the CDR3: TGCGCCAGCAGCCCCAGTGCACTAGCGGGAGTGGTCACCGGGGAGCTGTTTTTT.

CDR3 coding DNA: TGTGCCAGCAGAATAGCGGGAGGGGCGTATACGCAGTATTTT. This sequence encodes CASRIAGGAYTQYF. The chain carries TRBV28 and TRBJ2-3; 11 nucleotides line up with TRBD2. J was trimmed by 7 bases and V by 6 bases; bases with no gene match: 6. From germline, CDR1 is MDHEN and CDR2 SYDVKM. The CDR3 totals 14 residues.

This clonotype has at least ten counts. The V gene is TRBV7-2, the J gene TRBJ2-4; perhaps TRBD2 as D (6 bases). The germline V gene encodes CDR1 SGHTA and CDR2 FQGNSA. V was trimmed by 5 bases and J by 8 bases, leaving 16 bases between them. This CDR3 contains 14 residues. The CDR3 protein is CASSGPPSGDIQYF. CDR3 in DNA: TGTGCCAGCAGCGGGCCTCCCTCGGGGGACATTCAGTACTTC.

The chain is built from TRBV29-1 and TRBJ2-5, with TRBD1 as a possible D gene (6 bases). The V and J ends lost 0 bases and 5 bases respectively, with 10 bases between them. CDR1 is SQVTM, CDR2 ANQGSEA, per germline. The CDR3 loop spans 13 amino acids. This chain's CDR3 is CSVEEGALETQYF. The DNA of the CDR3 is TGCAGCGTTGAAGAGGGGGCTCTCGAGACCCAGTACTTC.

This sequence joins TRBV7-9 and TRBJ2-1; possible D gene TRBD1, 6 bases. V was cut by 1 base and J by 6 bases, with 10 bases left in between. Looked up from germline, CDR1 is SEHNR and CDR2 is FQNEAQ (reference sequence). The CDR3 is made up of 14 amino acids. CDR3 DNA: TGTGCCAGCAGCTTAGAGGCCAGGGGCAATGAGCAGTTCTTC. Protein product: CASSLEARGNEQFF.

This clonotype appeared many times. This chain joins TRBV20-1 and TRBJ1-2; 7 bases are shared with TRBD1. The CDR3 extends over 12 amino acids. V shed 5 bases, J shed 5 bases, and the junction held 5 bases outside the gene matches. Germline V gives CDR1 DFQATT, CDR2 SNEGSKA (reference sequence). The chain's CDR3 is CSAPSQGYGYTF. The CDR3 bases are TGCAGTGCTCCATCACAGGGGTATGGCTACACCTTC.

This clonotype was counted a few times. The V call is TRBV5-1, the J call TRBJ2-3; 8 positions agree with TRBD1. With 3 bases clipped from V and 5 bases from J, the junction kept 11 bases outside the gene matches. Germline values: CDR1 SGHRS, CDR2 YFSETQ. CDR3 size: 16 residues. The CDR3 DNA reads TGCGCCAGCAGCTCTGTTGGACAGGGAGCACAAGATACGCAGTATTTT. It encodes CASSSVGQGAQDTQYF.

This clonotype was detected many times. J is TRBJ2-1 and V is TRBV7-9, with D perhaps TRBD2 (7 bases). The CDR3 contains 15 residues. Trimming took off 4 bases at V and 5 bases at J, with 15 bases between the two ends. The germline V gene has CDR1 SEHNR and CDR2 FQNEAQ (reference sequence). The CDR3 coding sequence is TGTGCCAGCAGCTCCCCCGGGGGGCACCACAATGAGCAGTTCTTC. Translating gives CASSSPGGHHNEQFF.

This clonotype appeared many times. The chain combines TRBV12-3 or TRBV12-4 with TRBJ1-3; the D gene is possibly TRBD1 (5 bases). The CDR3 totals 13 residues. Trimming left V 5 bases short and J 9 bases short, with 14 bases between. CDR3 in DNA: TGTGCCAGCAGTCTTCGACAGCTGAGCACCATATATTTT. Its translation: CASSLRQLSTIYF.

This clonotype occurred many times. The chain couples TRBV9 to TRBJ2-1; TRBD2 aligns across 7 bases. This CDR3 comprises 14 residues. Trimming at V came to 0 bases and at J to 6 bases, leaving 3 bases not matched to a gene. Germline V gene data show CDR1 as SGDLS and CDR2 as YYNGEE. The CDR3 nucleotides read TGTGCCAGCAGCGTAGAGGGAGGGGTCAATGAGCAGTTCTTC. This encodes CASSVEGGVNEQFF.

V is TRBV30 and J is TRBJ2-2, with TRBD1 as a possible D gene (5 bases). In germline, CDR1 is GTSNPN, CDR2 SVGIG (reference sequence). This CDR3 comprises 16 residues. The V gene lost 0 bases and the J gene lost 4 bases, with 15 bases spanning the gap. CDR3 DNA: TGTGCCTGGAGTGTACTATTCAGACAGACCACCGGGGAGCTGTTTTTT. Its translation: CAWSVLFRQTTGELFF.

Comments on this clonotype: This may be a read error, as it is one base from a much larger clone. The chain links TRBV5-1 to TRBJ1-1, with D maybe TRBD1 (6 bases). This CDR3 has 14 residues. Germline V gene lookup returns CDR1 SGHRS and CDR2 YFSETQ. V was shortened by 7 bases and J by 3 bases, with 16 bases between the two germline ends. In DNA, the CDR3 is TGCGCCAGCGACAGCCGGGAGGGGGACACTGAAGCTTTCTTT. Protein product: CASDSREGDTEAFF.

This sequence joins TRBV7-3 and TRBJ2-1; D is unclear. Trimming left V 3 bases short and J 9 bases short, with 9 bases between. This CDR3 is built from 12 residues. Germline values: CDR1 SGHTA, CDR2 FQGTGA. In DNA form, the CDR3 reads TGTGCCAGCAGCTTTTTGTTAGGTGAGCAGTTCTTC. Translation: CASSFLLGEQFF.

The V call is TRBV7-9, the J call TRBJ2-2; D unresolved. The V gene's germline CDR1 is SEHNR and CDR2 FQNEAQ (reference sequence). The CDR3 totals 16 residues. V lost 5 bases to trimming and J lost 1 base, with 14 bases between them. CDR3 nucleotides: TGTGCCAGCAGCCTCAGCCGGCAGCAGAACACCGGGGAGCTGTTTTTT. Its protein is CASSLSRQQNTGELFF.

This clonotype was counted at least ten times. V is TRBV27 and J is TRBJ1-5; unclear D gene. There are 16 residues in the CDR3. Germline loops: CDR1 MNHEY, CDR2 SMNVEV (reference sequence). Between the trimmed V and J ends, which lost 6 bases and 2 bases, there was a span of 17 bases. CDR3 loop: CASSNDGESGNQPQHF. The CDR3 nucleotides are TGTGCCAGCAGCAATGACGGGGAATCGGGCAATCAGCCCCAGCATTTT.

The chain recombines TRBV20-1 with TRBJ2-1, with TRBD2 matching 9 bases. Germline lookup yields CDR1 DFQATT and CDR2 SNEGSKA (reference sequence). The CDR3 has 19 residues. V lost 4 bases, J lost 2 bases, and 18 bases stayed unmatched. CDR3 residues: CSAKGGAGGQIGAYNEQFF. For the CDR3, the DNA is TGCAGTGCTAAAGGGGGAGCGGGAGGCCAAATTGGAGCCTACAATGAGCAGTTCTTC.

The table lists this clonotype with many counts. The chain couples TRBV7-6 to TRBJ2-7; D is possibly TRBD1 (5 bases). The V gene lost 5 bases and the J gene lost 2 bases, with 16 bases spanning the gap. The CDR3 covers 15 residues. Per the germline V gene, CDR1 is SGHVS and CDR2 is FNYEAQ. DNA of the CDR3: TGTGCCAGCAGCAGCTCGGCAGGGCCACCCTACGAGCAGTACTTC. This translates into CASSSSAGPPYEQYF.